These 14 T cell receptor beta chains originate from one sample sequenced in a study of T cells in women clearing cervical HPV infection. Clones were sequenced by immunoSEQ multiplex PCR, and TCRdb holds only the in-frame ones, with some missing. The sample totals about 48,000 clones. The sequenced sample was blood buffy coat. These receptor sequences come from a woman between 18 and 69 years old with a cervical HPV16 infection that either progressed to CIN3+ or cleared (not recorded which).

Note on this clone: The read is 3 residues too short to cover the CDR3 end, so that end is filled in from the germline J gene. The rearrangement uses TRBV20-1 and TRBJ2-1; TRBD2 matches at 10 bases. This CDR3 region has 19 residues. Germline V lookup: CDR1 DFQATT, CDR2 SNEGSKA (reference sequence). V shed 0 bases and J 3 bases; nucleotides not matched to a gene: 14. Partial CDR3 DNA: TGCAGTGCTAGAGATATGGGAATTGGACTAGCGGAGGTCTACAATGAG. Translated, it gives CSARDMGIGLAEVYNE. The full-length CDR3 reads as CSARDMGIGLAEVYNEQFF.

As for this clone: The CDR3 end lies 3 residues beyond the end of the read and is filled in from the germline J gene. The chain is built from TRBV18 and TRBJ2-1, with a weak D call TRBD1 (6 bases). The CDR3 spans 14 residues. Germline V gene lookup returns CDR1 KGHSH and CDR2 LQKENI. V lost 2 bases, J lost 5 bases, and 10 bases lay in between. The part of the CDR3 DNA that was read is TGTGCCAGCTCACCAGCCCGACAGGACAATGAG. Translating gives CASSPARQDNE. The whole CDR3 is CASSPARQDNEQFF.

The sequenced part of the CDR3 DNA is TGTGCCAGCAGCTTCTGGGACAGGGCCTCCTATGGC. Its protein is CASSFWDRASYG. The complete CDR3 protein is CASSFWDRASYGYTF. The chain carries TRBV5-6 and TRBJ1-2, with 9 bases identical to TRBD1. Coverage ceases 3 residues before the CDR3 finishes, and the germline J gene fills in the end. The CDR3 length is 15 residues. Germline loops: CDR1 SGHDT, CDR2 YYEEEE. The V segment lost 2 bases and the J segment 4 bases; nucleotides outside the gene matches: 6.

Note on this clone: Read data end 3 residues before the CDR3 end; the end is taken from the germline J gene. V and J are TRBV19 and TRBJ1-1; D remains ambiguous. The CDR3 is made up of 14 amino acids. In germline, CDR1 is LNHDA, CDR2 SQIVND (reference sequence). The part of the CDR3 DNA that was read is TGTGCCAGTAGTATACGGCCCGGAGGGCTGATA. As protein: CASSIRPGGLI. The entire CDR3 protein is CASSIRPGGLIAFF.

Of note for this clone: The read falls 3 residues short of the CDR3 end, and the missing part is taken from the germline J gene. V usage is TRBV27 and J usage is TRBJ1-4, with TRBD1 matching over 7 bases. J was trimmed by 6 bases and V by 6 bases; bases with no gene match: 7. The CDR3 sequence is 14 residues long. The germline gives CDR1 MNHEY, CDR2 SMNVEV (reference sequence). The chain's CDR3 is CASSLQGRHEKLFF. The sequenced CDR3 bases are TGTGCCAGCAGCCTACAGGGGAGACATGAAAAA.

CDR3 DNA, as far as it was read: TGTGCCAGCAGTATAGCCTACGAG. This codes for CASSIAYE. The complete CDR3 protein is CASSIAYEQYF. This chain links TRBV11-2 with TRBJ2-7, with D unresolved. The read halts 3 residues ahead of the CDR3 end, with the missing end drawn from the germline J gene. Trimming pared 6 bases from V and 2 bases from J, leaving 5 bases between. The CDR3 sequence is 11 residues long. Germline V gene data show CDR1 as SGHAT and CDR2 as FQNNGV.

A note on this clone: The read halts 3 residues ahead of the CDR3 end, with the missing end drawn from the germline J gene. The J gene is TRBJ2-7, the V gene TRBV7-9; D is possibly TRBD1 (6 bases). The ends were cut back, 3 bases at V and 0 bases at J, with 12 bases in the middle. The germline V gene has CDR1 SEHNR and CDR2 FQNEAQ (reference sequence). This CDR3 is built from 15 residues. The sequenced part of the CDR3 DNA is TGTGCCAGCAGCTTTACTGGACAGAGCTCCTACGAG. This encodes CASSFTGQSSYE. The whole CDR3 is CASSFTGQSSYEQYF.

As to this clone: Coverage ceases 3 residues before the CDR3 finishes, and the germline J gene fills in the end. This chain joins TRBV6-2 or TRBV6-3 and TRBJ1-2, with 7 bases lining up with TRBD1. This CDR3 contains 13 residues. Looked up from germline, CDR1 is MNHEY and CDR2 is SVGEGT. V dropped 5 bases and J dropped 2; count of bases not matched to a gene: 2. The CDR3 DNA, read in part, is TGTGCCAGCAGTCGACAGGGCAACTATGGC. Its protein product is CASSRQGNYG. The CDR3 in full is CASSRQGNYGYTF.

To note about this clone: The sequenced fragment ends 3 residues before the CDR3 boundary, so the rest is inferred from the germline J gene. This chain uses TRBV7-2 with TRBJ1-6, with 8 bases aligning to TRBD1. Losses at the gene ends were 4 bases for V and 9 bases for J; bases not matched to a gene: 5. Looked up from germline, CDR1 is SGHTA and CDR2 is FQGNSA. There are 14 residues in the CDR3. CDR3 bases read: TGTGCCAGCAGCTCCTCAGGGGGCGTTTCACCC. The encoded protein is CASSSSGGVSP. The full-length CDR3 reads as CASSSSGGVSPLHF.

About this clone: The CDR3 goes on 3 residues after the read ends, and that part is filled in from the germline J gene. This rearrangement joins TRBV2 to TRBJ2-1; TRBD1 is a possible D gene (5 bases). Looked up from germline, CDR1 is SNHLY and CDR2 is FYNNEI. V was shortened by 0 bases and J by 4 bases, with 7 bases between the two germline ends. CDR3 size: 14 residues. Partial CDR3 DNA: TGTGCCAGCAGTGAAGCGTCAGGGTACAATGAG. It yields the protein CASSEASGYNE. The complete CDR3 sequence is CASSEASGYNEQFF.

Partial CDR3 DNA: TGCAGTGCTAGAGACCGGGACAGAGTCTACGAG. This translates into CSARDRDRVYE. The full-length CDR3 reads as CSARDRDRVYEQYF. V and J are TRBV20-1 and TRBJ2-7; 7 bases map to TRBD1. The CDR3 extends 3 residues past the end of the read, so its final part is completed from the germline J gene. In germline, CDR1 is DFQATT, CDR2 SNEGSKA (reference sequence). The CDR3 has 14 amino acids. J lost 3 bases, V lost 0 bases, and 5 bases had no gene match.

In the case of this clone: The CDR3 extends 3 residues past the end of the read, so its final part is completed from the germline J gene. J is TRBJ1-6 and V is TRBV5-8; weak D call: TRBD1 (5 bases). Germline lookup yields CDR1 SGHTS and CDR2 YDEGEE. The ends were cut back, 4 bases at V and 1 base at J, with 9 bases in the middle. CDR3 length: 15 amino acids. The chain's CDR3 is CASSLGRSYNSPLHF. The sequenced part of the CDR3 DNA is TGTGCCAGCAGCCTGGGGCGGTCCTATAATTCACCC. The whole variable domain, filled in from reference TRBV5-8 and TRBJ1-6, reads EAGVTQSPTHLIKTRGQQATLRCSPISGHTSVYWYQQALGLGLQFLLWYDEGEERNRGNFPPRFSGRQFPNYSSELNVNALELEDSALYLCASSLGRSYNSPLHFGNGTRLTVT.

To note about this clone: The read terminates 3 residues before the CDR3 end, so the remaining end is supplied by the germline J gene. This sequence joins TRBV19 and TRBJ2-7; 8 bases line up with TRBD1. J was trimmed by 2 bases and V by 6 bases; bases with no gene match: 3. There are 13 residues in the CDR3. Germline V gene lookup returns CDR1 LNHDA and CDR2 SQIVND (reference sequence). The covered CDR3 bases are TGTGCCAGTAGGCACAGGGGGGCCTACGAG. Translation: CASRHRGAYE. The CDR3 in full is CASRHRGAYEQYF.

CDR3: CASSSGSGRRETQYF. Incomplete CDR3 DNA: TGCGCCAGCAGCTCGGGTAGCGGGAGGAGGGAGACC. J is TRBJ2-5 and V is TRBV5-1, with 10 bases fitting TRBD2. The read terminates 3 residues before the CDR3 end, so the remaining end is supplied by the germline J gene. V was pared by 3 bases and J by 5 bases, with 7 bases of the junction left unmatched. The CDR3 runs 15 residues. Looked up from germline, CDR1 is SGHRS and CDR2 is YFSETQ.